A selection of T cell receptor beta chains follows, all from one sample in a study of read filtering for tumor transcriptome and immune sequencing. TCRdb itself ran the reads through MiXCR, one entry per CDR3 protein. The sample has tens of thousands of distinct CDR3 sequences, roughly an eighth seen once. Material: a population of CD138-negative cells sorted from bone marrow. The receptors originated from a donor aged 40 or older with multiple myeloma. The conserved cysteine and the conserved F or W are not part of the CDR3 here.

j_call | v_call | cdr3_aa
TRBJ2-5 | TRBV6-5 | ASSQRSGHRETQY
TRBJ2-1 | TRBV2 | ASSETGSYNEQF
TRBJ1-1 | TRBV24-1 | ATNTRQGSGTEAF
TRBJ2-2 | TRBV7-9 | ASDWDRRIRERTGELF
TRBJ2-3 | TRBV4-3 | ASSQGVGTDTQY
TRBJ1-1 | TRBV4-2 | ASSQDAGAGTEAF
TRBJ2-7 | TRBV20-1 | SAPPRQASGGEQY
TRBJ1-2 | TRBV7-2 | ASSQSVGARGGYT
TRBJ2-1 | TRBV27 | ASSSGRRYNEQF
TRBJ2-2 | TRBV20-1 | SARETGSTGELL
TRBJ2-7 | TRBV7-8 | ASSPQRLALAGEQY
TRBJ2-5 | TRBV12-3/TRBV12-4 | ASSFGETQY
TRBJ1-4 | TRBV29-1 | SALVNEKLF
TRBJ2-1 | TRBV29-1 | SVRQGAYNEQF
TRBJ1-5 | TRBV20-1 | SARDSRVGGQPQH
TRBJ2-7 | TRBV20-1 | SARGPSVYEQY
TRBJ2-2 | TRBV7-9 | ASSLADRGYTGELF
TRBJ2-1 | TRBV3-1 | ASSQGRGEQF
TRBJ2-2 | TRBV12-3/TRBV12-4 | ASSLVGGNTGELF
TRBJ1-6 | TRBV28 | ASSRQQGSYNSPLH
TRBJ2-1 | TRBV7-8 | ASSFDLPSPEQF
TRBJ2-6 | TRBV10-3 | AISESKGGGANVLT
TRBJ2-3 | TRBV20-1 | SAQHPGARGTRY